Following are 14 T cell receptor beta chains from one sample sequenced in a study of blood T cells in healthy people across ages. It was with a sample-barcoded 5' primer and a J-beta primer mix that a second PCR of roughly 7 to 12 cycles was run. TCRdb reanalysed the 5' RACE reads using MiXCR and keeps one entry per CDR3 protein. The sample lists roughly 720,000 distinct CDR3 sequences, about 53% occurring once. Material for sequencing was blood. The receptors were sampled from a man older than 75 in good health.

Comments on this clonotype: A much larger clonotype is one base distant, so this may be a read error. The chain links TRBV11-3 to TRBJ2-1; no firm D call. Trimming pared 5 bases from V and 6 bases from J, leaving 14 bases between. This CDR3 contains 14 residues. Germline V gives CDR1 SGHNT, CDR2 YENEEA. The CDR3 sequence: CASSRRRASNEQFF. The CDR3 bases are TGTGCCAGCAGCCGACGTAGAGCCAGCAATGAGCAGTTCTTC.

This sequence joins TRBV5-6 and TRBJ2-7, with TRBD2 matching 14 bases. CDR1 SGHDT and CDR2 YYEEEE come from the germline V gene. After removal of 3 bases from V and 5 bases from J, the junction contained 4 bases not matched to a gene. The length of the CDR3 is 15 residues. The CDR3 DNA reads as TGTGCCAGCAGCTCGCCGACTAGCGGGAGGGACGAGCAGTACTTC. The encoded protein is CASSSPTSGRDEQYF.

The V gene is TRBV20-1, the J gene TRBJ2-1; the D gene could be TRBD1 or TRBD2 (5 bases each). The V gene lost 3 bases and the J gene lost 2 bases, with 11 bases spanning the gap. CDR3 length: 14 residues. Germline-derived CDR1 and CDR2 are DFQATT and SNEGSKA (reference sequence). CDR3 DNA: TGCAGTGCTAGTCCGCAGGGACCCTACAATGAGCAGTTCTTC. Translated: CSASPQGPYNEQFF.

This chain links TRBV29-1 with TRBJ2-7; 9 positions match TRBD2. CDR1 is SQVTM, CDR2 ANQGSEA, per germline. After removal of 6 bases from V and 0 bases from J, the junction contained 6 bases not matched to a gene. This CDR3 contains 14 residues. CDR3: CSVLLAGRSYEQYF. Here the CDR3 DNA reads TGCAGCGTCCTGCTAGCGGGACGCTCCTACGAGCAGTACTTC.

V is TRBV20-1 and J is TRBJ1-5; TRBD1 agrees at 8 bases. Germline V lookup: CDR1 DFQATT, CDR2 SNEGSKA (reference sequence). The trim removed 3 bases at V and 4 bases at J, leaving 8 bases unmatched. The CDR3 sequence is 15 residues long. In DNA, the CDR3 is TGCAGTGCTAGCAGGGGGCTTAAGGGTAATCAGCCCCAGCATTTT. Its protein product is CSASRGLKGNQPQHF.

CDR3 DNA sequence: TGCAGTGCTAGCGCCGGGACAGGGTTCCAGCCCCAGCATTTT. Translating gives CSASAGTGFQPQHF. The chain combines TRBV20-1 with TRBJ1-5; 9 bases map to TRBD1. CDR1 and CDR2 from the germline V gene are DFQATT and SNEGSKA (reference sequence). J lost 7 bases, V lost 3 bases, and 7 bases had no gene match. This CDR3 spans 14 amino acids.

In nucleotides, the CDR3 is TGTGCCAGCAGCCGCGAGAGGCCTACCTACGAGCAGTACTTC. Translation: CASSRERPTYEQYF. This chain links TRBV13 with TRBJ2-7; D gene ambiguous. This CDR3 has 14 residues. CDR1 and CDR2 (germline): PRHDT, FYEKMQ (reference sequence). Trimming pared 5 bases from V and 2 bases from J, leaving 13 bases between. Complete variable domain (other parts from reference TRBV13 and TRBJ2-7): AAGVIQSPRHLIKEKRETATLKCYPIPRHDTVYWYQQGPGQDPQFLISFYEKMQSDKGSIPDRFSAQQFSDYHSELNMSSLELGDSALYFCASSRERPTYEQYFGPGTRLTVT.

In this sample, this clonotype turned up a few times. The chain has TRBV7-3 and TRBJ2-1, with D tentatively TRBD1 (6 bases). The V end was cut by 5 bases, the J end by 9 bases, with 14 bases between. This CDR3 contains 13 residues. Germline V gene data show CDR1 as SGHTA and CDR2 as FQGTGA. CDR3 nucleotide sequence: TGTGCCAGCAGCCCAGGGGTAGGGGGTGAGCAGTTCTTC. Protein sequence: CASSPGVGGEQFF.

The chain recombines TRBV20-1 with TRBJ2-7; tentative D call: TRBD1 (5 bases). CDR1 and CDR2 from the germline V gene are DFQATT and SNEGSKA (reference sequence). The V end lost 5 bases, the J end lost 6 bases, and 11 bases lay between the germline ends. The CDR3 extends over 11 amino acids. The CDR3 DNA is TGCAGTGCTCCGGTAGGGGTCGAGCAGTACTTC. Its translation is CSAPVGVEQYF.

CDR3 residues: CASSLGLGAGQETQYF. CDR3 coding DNA: TGTGCCAGCAGTTTAGGCTTGGGGGCGGGGCAAGAGACCCAGTACTTC. V gene TRBV12-3 or TRBV12-4 combines with J gene TRBJ2-5; perhaps D is TRBD1 or TRBD2 (6 bases each). The CDR3 totals 16 residues. The ends were cut back, 1 base at V and 2 bases at J, with 14 bases in the middle.

This clonotype was detected only a few times. The V and J genes are TRBV29-1 and TRBJ2-7, with TRBD2 identical over 8 bases. With V trimmed by 6 bases and J by 10 bases, 20 bases remained unmatched. The CDR3 extends over 15 amino acids. Germline V CDR1 and CDR2: SQVTM, ANQGSEA. The CDR3 nucleotides read TGCAGCGTGGACCAGAAACAGGGTGCGGGAGGTCGCCAGTACTTC. It specifies CSVDQKQGAGGRQYF.

J is TRBJ2-1 and V is TRBV7-3; TRBD2 matches 9 bases. Per germline, CDR1 SGHTA and CDR2 FQGTGA. V was clipped by 1 base and J by 3 bases; unmatched bases: 7. The CDR3 extends over 17 amino acids. CDR3 region: CASSLKVAGAIYNEQFF. In nucleotides, the CDR3 is TGTGCCAGCAGCTTAAAGGTAGCGGGAGCTATCTACAATGAGCAGTTCTTC.

This clonotype has a handful of counts. The chain has TRBV7-6 and TRBJ2-5; perhaps TRBD2 as D (5 bases). V lost 3 bases and J 5 bases, leaving 13 bases between the germline ends. This CDR3 spans 14 amino acids. The V gene's germline CDR1 is SGHVS and CDR2 FNYEAQ. CDR3: CASSLEVHGETQYF. Written as DNA, the CDR3 is TGTGCCAGCAGCTTGGAGGTGCACGGGGAGACCCAGTACTTC.

The chain combines TRBV20-1 with TRBJ2-5; 7 nucleotides align to TRBD1. V gave up 1 base and J gave up 5 bases; unmatched junction bases: 13. Germline V gives CDR1 DFQATT, CDR2 SNEGSKA (reference sequence). The CDR3 totals 16 residues. The CDR3 DNA reads TGCAGTGCTAGAGGACAGGGCCAGAAACCGTTGGAGACCCAGTACTTC. Protein product: CSARGQGQKPLETQYF.